This T cell receptor (beta chain) was observed in a study of vaccination and CD4 T cells after COVID-19 (dated by TCRdb to between 2021 and 2023). Concerning the study at large: The convalescent cohort included six males and four females, with two Hispanic individuals, seven Caucasians, two Asians and one multiracial person. Participants received two doses of either the Pfizer-BioNTech BNT162b2 vaccine (n=8) or the Moderna mRNA-1273 vaccine (n=2). Post-COVID blood samples were collected from convalescent patients a median of about 92 days after diagnosis, with a range of roughly 30 to 170 days. Post-vaccine blood samples were taken a median of around 68 days after the second vaccine dose, with a range of roughly 13 to 250 days. For stimulating the cultures, overlapping spike peptide pools were used, derived from SARS-CoV-2 as well as from the common cold coronaviruses HCoV-NL63, HCoV-OC43 and HCoV-229E. As controls, cultures received a CEFX viral epitope pool (the positive control), an HIV-1 Nef peptide pool (the negative control), or no peptide at all. In more than eight COVID-19 convalescent patients and several infection-naive healthy vaccine recipients, researchers compared the spike-specific CD4+ TCR repertoire from before mRNA vaccination with the repertoire from after. Memory CD4+ T cell crossreactivity between SARS-CoV-2 and common cold coronavirus spike proteins was assessed at the TCR clonotype level in an earlier paper using these donors.

What the study reported, not specific to this receptor: In convalescent patients, a median 86.3% of post-vaccine SARS-CoV-2-reactive clones were detected only after vaccination, and vaccine-specific priming was suggested by this finding. The study included relatively few convalescent patients and did not analyze early timepoints after natural infection. An increase in the median number of SARS-CoV-2-reactive clonotypes from approximately 21 after infection to 38 after vaccination was observed, but the change was not found to be significant. In convalescent patients, nearly all vaccine-specific clones (304 of 307) were found to be mono-reactive for SARS-CoV-2 spike rather than cross-reactive with common cold coronaviruses.

Library prep was done by PCR. DNA from cultured CD4+ T cells was subjected to TCR sequencing with the Oncomine TCR Beta short-read assay at the Johns Hopkins FTIC core. The QIAamp micro DNA kit was used to extract genomic DNA from the cultured CD4+ T cells. Oncomine TCR Beta libraries made from cultured CD4+ T cells were pooled using unique dual indexes and sequenced on an Illumina iSeq 100. For the original study's pipeline: Non-productive sequences were removed, and CDR3s that did not start with C, did not end with F or W, or were shorter than 7 amino acids were discarded. The MANAFEST web application identified antigen-specific clonotypes by comparing peptide-stimulated wells against reference wells and other culture wells. Positive clones required FDR below 0.05, an odds ratio above 5, and productive frequency above 0.1% in at least two of three replicate wells. Clonotypes that were significantly expanded in both SARS-CoV-2 spike wells and at least one common cold coronavirus spike condition were defined as cross-reactive. CDR3 homology was assessed with Levenshtein distances (stringdist) and unrooted phylogenetic trees (ape) in R version 3.6.1. TCRdb trimmed public reads at Q25 via fastp, called clones via MiXCR and kept in-frame beta chains. Rows are combined by CDR3 protein, so each entry shows the most common genes and DNA. TCRdb, not the authors, supplied the V and J calls. In this sample the table shows roughly 8,400 distinct CDR3 sequences, over 25% of which occur a single time. 14% of the sample goes to the ten largest clones.

This clonotype was seen a few times. The antigen it binds to is not known. Nothing much larger sits one base from this clone, and base qualities are not available. Interpreted using the paper, the treatment or condition label stands for: roughly 11-day PBMC culture with coronavirus spike peptide pools or control peptides (ViraFEST assay). CD4+ T cells from unexposed donors were collected before the COVID-19 pandemic (2011-2018). To expand antigen-specific T cells with peptide pools and then pick out the expanded clonotypes through TCR sequencing, the study relied on the ViraFEST assay. PBMCs were cultured at 1.5 million to 2 million per well in IMDM supplemented with roughly 5.2% human AB serum and about 10 IU/ml IL-2, with approximately 10 ug/ml peptide pools added. On days 3 and 7, half of the culture medium was replaced with fresh IL-2-containing medium. Once the cells had been in culture for ten to eleven days, the EasySep CD4+ T cell isolation kit was used to isolate CD4+ T cells by negative selection. As cell numbers permitted, CD4+ T cells from unexposed donors were tested for reactivity to SARS-CoV-2 S and N and to four common cold coronavirus spike pools. Ficoll-Paque Plus gradient centrifugation was used to isolate PBMCs from whole blood, and the isolated PBMCs were then either used fresh or cryopreserved at -140C. Triplicate wells were generally used for each culture condition. The leukapheresis product used for the unexposed donors was purchased from a commercial source.

CDR1 and CDR2 are drawn from the germline V gene: MNHEY, SVGEGT. From cysteine to phenylalanine, the CDR3 is 16 amino acids long. The CDR3 DNA has 48 bases and is translated from base 1. Trimmed from V: 5 bases; trimmed from J: 6 bases; junction bases lacking a gene match: 10. The TCR sequence derives from a human donor in good health. The specimen was CD4+ T cells from blood, cultured in vitro. The sequence links TRBV6-2 or TRBV6-3 to TRBJ1-5; TRBD1 fits 10 bases in the junction. Here the CDR3 is given as CASSERGQGVPQPQHF. The nucleotides are TGTGCCAGCAGTGAAAGAGGACAGGGGGTCCCTCAGCCCCAGCATTTT.